Shown below are 23 T cell receptor beta chains from a single sample sequenced in a study of blood T cells in healthy people across ages. Then a second PCR, running about 7 to 11 cycles, was carried out with a sample-barcoded 5' primer and a J-beta primer mix. TCRdb reanalysed the 5' RACE reads using MiXCR and keeps one entry per CDR3 protein. This sample has 1.5 million to 2 million distinct CDR3 sequences, with 49% found just once. The specimen sequenced was blood. These receptors came from a woman in her 40s in good health.

J is TRBJ2-3 and V is TRBV4-3; D is possibly TRBD1 (5 bases). The length of the CDR3 is 16 residues. The V and J ends lost 1 base and 1 base respectively, with 12 bases between them. Germline V gene lookup returns CDR1 LGHNA and CDR2 YSLEER. In DNA, the CDR3 is TGCGCCAGCAGCCAAGGGGGTGGACAAGGCACAGATACGCAGTATTTT. It codes for CASSQGGGQGTDTQYF.

V is TRBV4-3 and J is TRBJ2-6, with D unresolved. The V end lost 7 bases, the J end lost 0 bases, and 7 bases lay between the germline ends. CDR1 and CDR2 (germline): LGHNA, YSLEER. This CDR3 has 14 amino acids. The CDR3 DNA is TGCGCCAGCAAGGTTCTCTCTGGGGCCAACGTCCTGACTTTC. Encoded protein: CASKVLSGANVLTF.

The CDR3 region has the DNA TGCAGCGTTGAGACGGTAAAAGGGGCCCAGTACTTC. This gives the protein CSVETVKGAQYF. The V gene is TRBV29-1, the J gene TRBJ2-5; maybe TRBD1 (5 bases). This CDR3 region has 12 residues. The germline V gene has CDR1 SQVTM and CDR2 ANQGSEA. Trimming cost V 3 bases and J 9 bases, with 14 bases left between them.

This clonotype showed up just a few times. This chain joins TRBV7-2 and TRBJ2-3; D tentatively reads TRBD1 or TRBD2 (5 bases each). V dropped 5 bases and J dropped 10 bases, with 16 bases sitting between them. Per the germline V gene, CDR1 is SGHTA and CDR2 is FQGNSA. The CDR3 is 13 residues long. The CDR3 sequence is CASSNRDPGSQYF. The CDR3 DNA follows: TGTGCCAGCAGCAACCGGGACCCCGGCTCGCAGTATTTT.

This clonotype was recorded a few times. This CDR3 is CSVVDSPYGYTF. CDR3 DNA: TGCAGCGTTGTGGACAGTCCTTATGGCTACACCTTC. The chain uses TRBV29-1 and TRBJ1-2, with D possibly TRBD1 on 6 matching bases. CDR3 size: 12 residues. The V end was cut by 4 bases, the J end by 5 bases, with 11 bases between. Germline CDR1 reads SQVTM; CDR2 reads ANQGSEA.

V usage is TRBV4-3 and J usage is TRBJ2-5; D is ambiguous. Gene TRBJ2-7 matches the end of the DNA better, so the J call may be wrong. Germline CDR1 is LGHNA and CDR2 is YSLEER. The CDR3 covers 14 residues. This chain's CDR3 is CASSQAEIGYEQYF. The DNA for the CDR3 is TGCGCCAGCAGCCAAGCAGAGATTGGCTACGAGCAGTACTTC.

This clonotype was detected only a few times. The chain uses TRBV5-1 and TRBJ2-3, with no clear D. V dropped 3 bases and J dropped 2 bases, with 10 bases sitting between them. The CDR3 runs 14 residues. Germline V gene data show CDR1 as SGHRS and CDR2 as YFSETQ. The CDR3 DNA follows: TGCGCCAGCAGCTCCTTGCCGGCCACAGATACGCAGTATTTT. This codes for CASSSLPATDTQYF.

This clonotype was seen more than once but under ten times. The rearrangement joins TRBV20-1 to TRBJ2-7; 7 nucleotides line up with TRBD1. Trimming took 0 bases from V and 5 from J; bases not matched to a gene: 4. The germline V gene encodes CDR1 DFQATT and CDR2 SNEGSKA (reference sequence). CDR3 length: 13 residues. The CDR3 region is CSARDPTGNEQYF. The CDR3 bases are TGCAGTGCTAGAGATCCGACAGGGAACGAGCAGTACTTC.

The chain is built from TRBV5-1 and TRBJ2-3; D uncertain. Between the trimmed V and J ends, which lost 0 bases and 2 bases, there was a span of 13 bases. There are 16 residues in the CDR3. Germline-derived CDR1 and CDR2 are SGHRS and YFSETQ. CDR3 residues: CASSLVSDGYTDTQYF. The CDR3 DNA reads as TGCGCCAGCAGCTTGGTGAGCGACGGTTACACAGATACGCAGTATTTT.

The chain links TRBV7-8 to TRBJ2-5; no reliable D call. The CDR3 is 12 residues long. V was shortened by 6 bases and J by 4 bases, with 9 bases between the two germline ends. Germline CDR1 and CDR2: SGHVS and FQNEAQ. This chain's CDR3 is CASSIKIETQYF. The CDR3 DNA reads as TGTGCCAGCAGTATAAAAATAGAGACCCAGTACTTC.

In the case of this clonotype: One end of the junction is discordant with germline, which a read error may explain. This chain links TRBV28 with TRBJ1-2, with a possible D match to TRBD1 (6 bases). The CDR3 is 14 residues long. Germline CDR1 is MDHEN and CDR2 is SYDVKM. For the CDR3, the DNA is TGTACCAGCTGGAAACCGGGACACGGCTATGGCTACACCTTC. Amino acids: CTSWKPGHGYGYTF.

This clonotype turned up a few times. This rearrangement joins TRBV29-1 to TRBJ2-1; TRBD2 matches at 10 bases. J lost 8 bases, V lost 3 bases, and 10 bases had no gene match. Germline CDR1 SQVTM, CDR2 ANQGSEA. This CDR3 region has 15 residues. In DNA, the CDR3 is TGCAGCGTTGATCCTAGCGGGGGAATACTTTATGAGCAGTTCTTC. Translation gives CSVDPSGGILYEQFF.

The chain combines TRBV6-6 with TRBJ2-3; tentative D call: TRBD2 (5 bases). This CDR3 region has 16 residues. V lost 4 bases and J 6 bases, leaving 20 bases between the germline ends. Germline CDR1 MNHNY, CDR2 SVGAGI (reference sequence). CDR3 bases: TGTGCCAGCAGTTCGGGCGCGGCGGGCCAAGGGGATACGCAGTATTTT. Its protein product is CASSSGAAGQGDTQYF.

The chain couples TRBV12-3 or TRBV12-4 to TRBJ2-7; D remains unclear. This CDR3 is 15 amino acids long. V was trimmed by 3 bases and J by 5 bases, leaving 17 bases between them. The CDR3 DNA reads TGTGCCAGCAGTTTTCGGACCGCTGCGAAGAACGAGCAGTACTTC. Translating it yields CASSFRTAAKNEQYF.

The chain couples TRBV19 to TRBJ2-2; a possible D gene is TRBD1 (6 bases). The CDR3 runs 14 residues. Trimming pared 10 bases from V and 1 base from J, leaving 13 bases between. Germline loops: CDR1 LNHDA, CDR2 SQIVND (reference sequence). CDR3 bases: TGTGCCACCCACCGACAGGAGAACACCGGGGAGCTGTTTTTT. It is translated as CATHRQENTGELFF.

As concerns this clonotype: A junction end diverges from the germline sequence, so it may reflect a read error. The gene calls are TRBV7-7 and TRBJ2-1; D perhaps matches TRBD1 (6 bases). The germline gives CDR1 SSHAT, CDR2 FNYEAQ (reference sequence). The CDR3 sequence is 16 residues long. In nucleotides, the CDR3 is TGTGCTAGCAGCTTATCCTCAGACAGGAGCTGGGATGAGCAGTTCTTC. Its protein is CASSLSSDRSWDEQFF.

V gene TRBV24-1 combines with J gene TRBJ2-5; no reliable D call. The CDR3 is made up of 15 amino acids. V dropped 4 bases and J dropped 5 bases, with 16 bases sitting between them. Germline V CDR1 and CDR2: KGHDR, SFDVKD. Here the CDR3 reads CATSDYKDKGETQYF. In DNA form, the CDR3 reads TGTGCCACCAGTGACTACAAAGACAAAGGGGAGACCCAGTACTTC.

The rearrangement links TRBV18 to TRBJ2-1, with no clear D. The J call is in doubt because the DNA end fits TRBJ2-7 better. Germline V gene sequence: CDR1 KGHSH, CDR2 LQKENI. The CDR3 has 17 amino acids. The CDR3 region is CASSPRSLGVSYNEQYF. DNA of the CDR3: TGTGCCAGCTCACCACGGAGTCTCGGAGTCTCCTACAATGAGCAGTACTTC.

This clonotype was seen more than once but under ten times. The chain combines TRBV7-3 with TRBJ2-1, with D unclear. The CDR3 spans 14 residues. Deletions cut 1 base from V and 3 bases from J, with 7 bases between. CDR1 is SGHTA and CDR2 is FQGTGA in the germline V gene. CDR3 DNA: TGTGCCAGCAGCTTAAATCCAGGCTACAATGAGCAGTTCTTC. Its protein is CASSLNPGYNEQFF.

The rearrangement joins TRBV11-2 to TRBJ2-7, with D possibly TRBD1 on 6 matching bases. CDR3 size: 15 residues. V lost 3 bases and J 0 bases, leaving 12 bases between the germline ends. CDR1 and CDR2 from the germline V gene are SGHAT and FQNNGV. CDR3 sequence reads: CASSFLRGSSYEQYF. As DNA, the CDR3 is TGTGCCAGCAGCTTTCTCAGGGGTTCCTCCTACGAGCAGTACTTC.

The chain is built from TRBV4-3 and TRBJ1-2; TRBD1 is a possible D gene (5 bases). The CDR3 runs to 14 residues. V was clipped by 8 bases and J by 6 bases, with 19 bases between them. Germline CDR1 is LGHNA and CDR2 is YSLEER. CDR3 residues: CASGLVEGAHGYTF. For the CDR3, the DNA is TGCGCCAGCGGTCTAGTAGAAGGGGCTCATGGCTACACCTTC.

In this sample, this clonotype turned up a few times. V is TRBV27 and J is TRBJ2-7, with TRBD1 matching 8 bases. The DNA matches TRBJ2-5 better at its end, which makes the J call doubtful. The CDR3 is made up of 15 amino acids. Germline assignment: CDR1 MNHEY and CDR2 SMNVEV (reference sequence). For the CDR3, the DNA is TGTGCCAGCAGTTCCTACGGACAGGGCGAAGAGACCCAGTACTTC. This sequence encodes CASSSYGQGEETQYF.

The chain couples TRBV7-8 to TRBJ2-4, with D hard to call. The DNA end is more similar to TRBJ2-7, so the J call may be wrong. The CDR3 is made up of 15 amino acids. The germline gives CDR1 SGHVS, CDR2 FQNEAQ. CDR3 region: CASSLATKAYYEQYF. DNA for the CDR3: TGTGCCAGCAGCTTAGCGACGAAGGCCTACTACGAGCAGTACTTC.